Shown below are 20 T cell receptor beta chains from a single sample sequenced in a study of PD-1 blockade in classical Hodgkin lymphoma. TCRdb keeps only in-frame clones here, not all; method: immunoSEQ multiplex PCR. The profile shows about 41,000 clones, roughly 69% of them singletons. Indicated time point: cycle 4 day 1 (C4D1), after 6 weeks of nivolumab. Autologous stem cell transplantation was followed by relapse in every patient, and brentuximab vedotin exposure varied. The sample consisted of peripheral blood mononuclear cells (PBMCs), taken before the fourth cycle of nivolumab. The receptor set was obtained from a human donor with classical Hodgkin lymphoma.

This chain connects TRBV19 to TRBJ2-1; 10 bases are a match to TRBD1. The CDR3 sequence is 16 residues long. Per the germline V gene, CDR1 is LNHDA and CDR2 is SQIVND (reference sequence). Trimming cost V 1 base and J 5 bases; bases outside gene matches: 5. CDR3 protein: CASSIVIGTGDNEQFF. In nucleotides, the CDR3 is TGTGCCAGTAGTATAGTTATCGGGACAGGGGACAATGAGCAGTTCTTC.

This chain links TRBV7-8 with TRBJ2-2, with TRBD1 matching over 8 bases. V trimming: 5 bases; J trimming: 0 bases; junction bases outside the gene matches: 2. Germline V gene lookup returns CDR1 SGHVS and CDR2 FQNEAQ. The CDR3 is made up of 15 amino acids. Here the CDR3 reads CASSRQGSNTGELFF. CDR3 DNA: TGTGCCAGCAGCCGACAGGGGTCGAACACCGGGGAGCTGTTTTTT.

This chain's CDR3 is CASSHSGGGPDNEQFF. DNA for the CDR3: TGTGCCAGCAGCCATAGTGGCGGGGGGCCGGACAATGAGCAGTTCTTC. The J gene is TRBJ2-1, the V gene TRBV4-2; TRBD2 agrees at 8 bases. Germline CDR1 reads LGHNA; CDR2 reads YNFKEQ. J gave up 5 bases and V 3 bases, and 9 bases lay outside the gene matches. The CDR3 loop spans 16 amino acids.

This clone came up once. The chain carries TRBV6-1 and TRBJ1-1; 7 nucleotides align to TRBD1. In germline, CDR1 is MNHNS, CDR2 SASEGT. The CDR3 extends over 15 amino acids. Trimming removed 2 bases from V and 3 bases from J; junction bases left unmatched: 6. CDR3 loop: CASSERQGYYTEAFF. As DNA, the CDR3 is TGTGCCAGCAGTGAAAGACAGGGATACTACACTGAAGCTTTCTTT.

In its sample, this clone was seen a few times. The gene calls are TRBV6-6 and TRBJ2-2; 11 positions match TRBD2. V lost 11 bases to trimming and J lost 6 bases; unmatched junction nucleotides: 5. The CDR3 is 13 amino acids. CDR1 MNHNY and CDR2 SVGAGI come from the germline V gene (reference sequence). The CDR3: CASGLADAGELFF. The CDR3 DNA is TGTGCCTCGGGACTAGCGGACGCCGGGGAGCTGTTTTTT.

In this sample, this clone turned up a few times. The CDR3 coding sequence is TGCAGCGTTGAAGGGGGGACAGGGAACTACGAGCAGTACTTC. It translates to CSVEGGTGNYEQYF. The chain carries TRBV29-1 and TRBJ2-7; 9 bases match TRBD1. The CDR3 runs to 14 residues. With V trimmed by 1 base and J by 3 bases, 4 bases remained unmatched. Germline V CDR1 and CDR2: SQVTM, ANQGSEA.

The V gene is TRBV9, the J gene TRBJ2-3; 11 nucleotides agree with TRBD2. This CDR3 has 17 amino acids. The germline CDR1 and CDR2 sequences are SGDLS and YYNGEE. V lost 1 base, J lost 3 bases, and 7 bases stayed unmatched. The CDR3 is CASSVPMTSGVTDTQYF. The CDR3 nucleotides read TGTGCCAGCAGCGTACCAATGACTAGCGGGGTTACAGATACGCAGTATTTT.

DNA for the CDR3: TGCGCCAGCAGCTTCGGGACAGGGGACCGGGCTAATCAGCCCCAGCATTTT. Amino acid sequence: CASSFGTGDRANQPQHF. The chain uses TRBV5-1 and TRBJ1-5, with 10 bases lining up with TRBD1. V shed 2 bases, J shed 4 bases, and the junction held 9 bases outside the gene matches. From germline, CDR1 is SGHRS and CDR2 YFSETQ. The CDR3 spans 17 residues.

The chain recombines TRBV6-5 with TRBJ1-2, with 7 bases aligning to TRBD1. The germline V gene encodes CDR1 MNHEY and CDR2 SVGAGI. The trim removed 6 bases at V and 4 bases at J, leaving 5 bases unmatched. This CDR3 spans 13 amino acids. The DNA for the CDR3 is TGTGCCAGCAGCCGGACAGGCAGCTATGGCTACACCTTC. Amino acids: CASSRTGSYGYTF.

Relative to its sample, this clone is large (0.1 to 1%). The chain carries TRBV27 and TRBJ2-2; either TRBD1 or TRBD2 may fit D (5 bases each). With 6 bases removed from V and 0 bases from J, the gap between germline ends came to 8 bases. The germline CDR1 and CDR2 sequences are MNHEY and SMNVEV (reference sequence). The CDR3 runs to 14 residues. CDR3 DNA: TGTGCCAGCAGATTGGGGGCGAACACCGGGGAGCTGTTTTTT. Protein sequence: CASRLGANTGELFF.

This clone appeared a few times. The gene calls are TRBV30 and TRBJ1-1; maybe TRBD1 (5 bases). Germline-derived CDR1 and CDR2 are GTSNPN and SVGIG (reference sequence). There are 14 residues in the CDR3. The V gene lost 0 bases and the J gene lost 1 base, with 9 bases spanning the gap. CDR3 residues: CAWSVTGANTEAFF. CDR3 sequence (DNA): TGTGCCTGGAGTGTTACAGGAGCGAACACTGAAGCTTTCTTT.

Of note for this clone: The same CDR3 can be traced to other DNA sequences in this sample. The chain employs TRBV5-6 and TRBJ2-2; D unclear. Germline V gene sequence: CDR1 SGHDT, CDR2 YYEEEE. The CDR3 loop spans 14 amino acids. V lost 2 bases to trimming and J lost 2 bases, with 7 bases between them. DNA of the CDR3: TGTGCCAGCAGCTTAACAGTTAACACCGGGGAGCTGTTTTTT. Translation: CASSLTVNTGELFF.

This clone was detected only a few times. This rearrangement joins TRBV19 to TRBJ1-1, with D possibly TRBD1 on 5 matching bases. This CDR3 has 14 residues. V was clipped by 1 base and J by 3 bases, with 9 bases between them. CDR1 and CDR2 (germline): LNHDA, SQIVND (reference sequence). The CDR3 region is CASSIAGGYTEAFF. The CDR3 region has the DNA TGTGCCAGTAGTATAGCTGGGGGGTACACTGAAGCTTTCTTT. Full variable domain (missing parts from reference TRBV19 and TRBJ1-1): DGGITQSPKYLFRKEGQNVTLSCEQNLNHDAMYWYRQDPGQGLRLIYYSQIVNDFQKGDIAEGYSVSREKKESFPLTVTSAQKNPTAFYLCASSIAGGYTEAFFGQGTRLTVV.

This clone was picked up a small number of times. The V call is TRBV30, the J call TRBJ1-6, with a weak D call TRBD1 (6 bases). CDR3 length: 11 amino acids. Trimming pared 5 bases from V and 7 bases from J, leaving 6 bases between. The germline V gene has CDR1 GTSNPN and CDR2 SVGIG (reference sequence). The CDR3 is CAWGQNSPLHF. The CDR3 DNA reads TGTGCCTGGGGACAGAATTCACCCCTCCACTTT.

The genes are TRBV7-7 and TRBJ1-3; TRBD1 matches at 8 bases. Germline CDR1 SSHAT, CDR2 FNYEAQ (reference sequence). CDR3 length equals 11 residues. The CDR3 region is CATLDRDTIYF. The CDR3 DNA is TGTGCTACCCTGGACAGGGACACCATATATTTT. The full variable domain, its missing parts supplied by reference TRBV7-7 and TRBJ1-3, is GAGVSQSPRYKVTKRGQDVTLRCDPISSHATLYWYQQALGQGPEFLTYFNYEAQPDKSGLPSDRFSAERPEGSISTLTIQRTEQRDSAMYRCATLDRDTIYFGEGSWLTVV.

The chain recombines TRBV7-9 with TRBJ2-7; tentatively, D is TRBD1 (6 bases). Trimming removed 2 bases at V and 2 bases at J, with 16 bases between. Germline assignment: CDR1 SEHNR and CDR2 FQNEAQ (reference sequence). The CDR3 consists of 16 residues. As DNA, the CDR3 is TGTGCCAGCAGCTTAATATCGGGACAAGGAACCTACGAGCAGTACTTC. This translates into CASSLISGQGTYEQYF.

A note on this clone: Its ends do not fully match the called genes, so a read error is possible. The V and J genes are TRBV7-7 and TRBJ1-1, with no clear D. CDR1 and CDR2 (germline): SSHAT, FNYEAQ (reference sequence). There are 13 residues in the CDR3. The CDR3 loop is CASSLRRNTEAFF. DNA for the CDR3: TGTGCTAGCAGCTTACGCAGGAACACTGAAGCTTTCTTT.

J is TRBJ1-3 and V is TRBV4-1; D remains ambiguous. Germline values: CDR1 MGHRA, CDR2 YSYEKL. Trimming shortened V by 1 base and J by 4 bases, and 5 bases separated the two germline ends. This CDR3 spans 13 amino acids. The CDR3 sequence: CASSQVQGNTIYF. DNA for the CDR3: TGCGCCAGCAGCCAAGTACAGGGAAACACCATATATTTT.

The V and J genes are TRBV5-4 and TRBJ2-1; 7 bases are a match to TRBD1. CDR3 length: 15 amino acids. The germline CDR1 and CDR2 sequences are SGHNT and YYREEE (reference sequence). With V trimmed by 4 bases and J by 0 bases, 4 bases remained unmatched. This CDR3 reads CASSLDRRSYNEQFF. CDR3 DNA: TGTGCCAGCAGCCTGGACAGGCGCTCCTACAATGAGCAGTTCTTC.

This clone was observed once. V gene TRBV7-9 combines with J gene TRBJ1-2, with D unclear. Germline V gene lookup returns CDR1 SEHNR and CDR2 FQNEAQ (reference sequence). This CDR3 comprises 12 residues. Trimming took off 4 bases at V and 4 bases at J, with 7 bases between the two ends. CDR3 sequence reads: CASSYDRYGYTF. Here the CDR3 DNA reads TGTGCCAGCAGCTACGACCGCTATGGCTACACCTTC.